The sequence of this TCR beta chain was determined in a study of human T cells and chemical hapten exposure. Study observations and caveats: Significantly more large CDR3 similarity clusters were formed by expanded TCRs than by controls.

The germline gives CDR1 MNHEY, CDR2 SMNVEV (reference sequence). V lost 3 bases to trimming and J lost 13 bases, with 13 bases between them. The CDR3 contains 13 residues. Each CDR3 protein is one row after TCRdb ran MiXCR on the RACE reads. The table shows approximately 49,000 distinct CDR3 sequences, with 9% to 9.5% occurring only once. Time point meaning: patch test 1, 2 weeks after DPC sensitization. Stated treatment: therapeutic diphenylcyclopropenone sensitization with weekly scalp DPC. In this sample, this clonotype turned up many times. Its antigen is unknown. V is TRBV27 and J is TRBJ1-6; tentatively, D is TRBD1 (6 bases). The material sequenced was whole blood, taken in connection with sensitization to the hapten diphenylcyclopropenone (DPC). This sequence was found in a woman aged 50 to 60 with alopecia areata. Some clones in this sample may be carry-over from other donors' samples. In nucleotides, the CDR3 is TGTGCCAGCAGTTTCCGAACAGGGTTGCCCCTCCACTTT. Its protein is CASSFRTGLPLHF.